The T cell receptor beta chain described here comes from a study of blood T cell repertoires in COVID-19. Study at large: Nucleic acid was either cDNA or gDNA, and it came from T cells, B-cell-depleted T cells, or PBMCs.

The assay was immunoSEQ multiplex PCR, and TCRdb's table has in-frame clones only and misses some. Found here are 95,000 to 150,000 clones, 70% to 85% of them singletons; the top ten hold approximately 4.5%. This TCR was sampled from a woman between 65 and 79 years old with acute or convalescent COVID-19. Sequenced sample: peripheral blood.

This CDR3 is CASSLTGFGEQYV. The CDR3 bases are TGTGCCAGCAGCCTAACAGGGTTTGGCGAGCAGTACGTC. The chain recombines TRBV7-2 with TRBJ2-7; tentatively, D is TRBD1 (6 bases). Germline CDR1 SGHTA, CDR2 FQGNSA. V lost 5 bases to trimming and J lost 6 bases, with 14 bases between them. The CDR3 totals 13 residues.